This T cell receptor beta chain was captured in a study of T-cell memory formation after mild COVID-19. Germline CDR1 is LGHDT and CDR2 is YNNKEL (reference sequence). V was pared by 6 bases and J by 2 bases, with 14 bases between. This CDR3 comprises 15 residues. Researchers used 5'RACE with constant-segment primers to make TCR alpha and TCR beta cDNA libraries that carry sample barcodes and UMIs. TCRdb reanalysed the 5' RACE reads using MiXCR and keeps one entry per CDR3 protein. The repertoire holds around 180,000 distinct CDR3 sequences, about a sixth seen once, with roughly 2.1% in the top ten. A word on this clonotype: The antigen remains undetermined.

Study-wide results and caveats: Contracting clones from day 15 to 85 showed balanced CD4/CD8; later expanders favored CD4+. Those CD4+ clones that contracted were mainly in CM and EM (CD8+ ones in EMRA). Nothing showed for sure that second-wave clones peaking on day 37 were SARS-CoV-2 specific.

The sequenced sample consisted of PBMCs or a T cell subset sorted from them (not recorded which). This TCR was recovered from an adult woman who had mild COVID-19 (a few samples of this study predate the infection). Cell type and time point are not known. The chain carries TRBV3-1 and TRBJ2-1; tentative D call: TRBD2 (7 bases). The CDR3 coding sequence is TGTGCCAGCAGGGCGGGGGCCCTAACCTACAATGAGCAGTTCTTC. It translates to CASRAGALTYNEQFF.